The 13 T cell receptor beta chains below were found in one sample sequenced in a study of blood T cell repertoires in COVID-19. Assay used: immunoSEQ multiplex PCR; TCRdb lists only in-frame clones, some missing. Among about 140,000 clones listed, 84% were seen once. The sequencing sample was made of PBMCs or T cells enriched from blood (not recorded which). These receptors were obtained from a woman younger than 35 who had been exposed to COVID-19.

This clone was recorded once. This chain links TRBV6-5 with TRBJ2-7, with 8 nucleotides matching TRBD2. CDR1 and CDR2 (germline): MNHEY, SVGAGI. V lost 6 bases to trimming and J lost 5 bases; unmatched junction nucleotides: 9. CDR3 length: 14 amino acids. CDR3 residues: CASSPPGGRNEQYF. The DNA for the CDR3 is TGTGCCAGCAGCCCCCCCGGCGGGAGGAACGAGCAGTACTTC.

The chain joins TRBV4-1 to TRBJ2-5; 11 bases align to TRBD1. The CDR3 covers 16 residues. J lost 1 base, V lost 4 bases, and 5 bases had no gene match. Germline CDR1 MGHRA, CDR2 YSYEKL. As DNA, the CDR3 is TGCGCCAGCAGCCCTTGGGGGACAGGGGGCCAAGAGACCCAGTACTTC. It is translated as CASSPWGTGGQETQYF.

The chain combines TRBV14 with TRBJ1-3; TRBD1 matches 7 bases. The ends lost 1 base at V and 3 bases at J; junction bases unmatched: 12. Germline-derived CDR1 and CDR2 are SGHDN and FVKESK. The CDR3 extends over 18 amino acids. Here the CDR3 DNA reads TGTGCCAGCAGCCAAGTCCGACAGGGTGTCTGGGGTGGAAACACCATATATTTT. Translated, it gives CASSQVRQGVWGGNTIYF.

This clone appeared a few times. The CDR3 region has the DNA TGCGCCAGCAGCCCCACTGACAGGGATGGCAATCAGCCCCAGCATTTT. Encoded protein: CASSPTDRDGNQPQHF. The chain has TRBV4-1 and TRBJ1-5, with 7 bases matching TRBD1. The V and J ends lost 4 bases and 2 bases, in that order; junction bases with no gene match: 8. Germline V gene sequence: CDR1 MGHRA, CDR2 YSYEKL. The CDR3 is made up of 16 amino acids.

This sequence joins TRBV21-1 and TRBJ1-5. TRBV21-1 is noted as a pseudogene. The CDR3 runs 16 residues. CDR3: CASSKASRYSNQPQHF. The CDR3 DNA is TGTGCCAGCAGCAAAGCATCACGGTATAGCAATCAGCCCCAGCATTTT.

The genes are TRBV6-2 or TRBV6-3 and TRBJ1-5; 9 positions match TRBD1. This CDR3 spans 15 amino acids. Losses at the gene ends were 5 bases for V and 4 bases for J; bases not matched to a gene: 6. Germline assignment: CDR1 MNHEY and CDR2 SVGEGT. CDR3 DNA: TGTGCCAGCAGTCACGGGGGGACAGGGAATCAGCCCCAGCATTTT. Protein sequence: CASSHGGTGNQPQHF.

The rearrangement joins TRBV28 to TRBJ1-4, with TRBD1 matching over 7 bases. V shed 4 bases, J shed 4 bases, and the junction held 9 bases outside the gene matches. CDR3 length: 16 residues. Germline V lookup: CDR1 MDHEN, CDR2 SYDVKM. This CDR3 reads CASSSIGTAVNEKLFF. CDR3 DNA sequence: TGTGCCAGCAGTTCGATAGGGACAGCCGTTAATGAAAAACTGTTTTTT. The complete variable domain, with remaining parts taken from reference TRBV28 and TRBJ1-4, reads DVKVTQSSRYLVKRTGEKVFLECVQDMDHENMFWYRQDPGLGLRLIYFSYDVKMKEKGDIPEGYSVSREKKERFSLILESASTNQTSMYLCASSSIGTAVNEKLFFGSGTQLSVL.

This CDR3 is CASSQGSSGGTQETQYF. The DNA for the CDR3 is TGCGCCAGCAGCCAAGGGAGTTCGGGAGGAACGCAAGAGACCCAGTACTTC. The chain has TRBV4-1 and TRBJ2-5, with TRBD2 matching over 7 bases. This CDR3 comprises 17 residues. After removal of 1 base from V and 2 bases from J, the junction contained 10 bases not matched to a gene. Germline V gives CDR1 MGHRA, CDR2 YSYEKL.

CDR3 sequence reads: CSVESGQAPGGYTF. The CDR3 DNA reads TGCAGCGTTGAATCGGGACAGGCCCCGGGAGGCTACACCTTC. The rearrangement joins TRBV29-1 to TRBJ1-2, with TRBD1 matching over 8 bases. V shed 2 bases and J 8 bases; nucleotides not matched to a gene: 10. This CDR3 has 14 residues. Germline assignment: CDR1 SQVTM and CDR2 ANQGSEA.

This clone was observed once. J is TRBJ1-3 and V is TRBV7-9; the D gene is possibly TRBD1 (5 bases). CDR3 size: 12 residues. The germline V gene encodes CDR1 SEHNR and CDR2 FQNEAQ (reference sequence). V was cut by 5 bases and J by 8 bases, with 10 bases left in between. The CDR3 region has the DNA TGTGCCAGCAGCCCCCAGGGATACACCATATATTTT. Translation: CASSPQGYTIYF.

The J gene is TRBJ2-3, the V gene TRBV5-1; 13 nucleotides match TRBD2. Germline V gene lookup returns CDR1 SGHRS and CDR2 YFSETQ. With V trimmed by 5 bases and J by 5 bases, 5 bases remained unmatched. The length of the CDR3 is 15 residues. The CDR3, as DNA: TGCGCCAGCAGACCCGGGACTAGCGGGATAGATACGCAGTATTTT. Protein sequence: CASRPGTSGIDTQYF. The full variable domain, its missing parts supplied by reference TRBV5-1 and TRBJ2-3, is KAGVTQTPRYLIKTRGQQVTLSCSPISGHRSVSWYQQTPGQGLQFLFEYFSETQRNKGNFPGRFSGRQFSNSRSEMNVSTLELGDSALYLCASRPGTSGIDTQYFGPGTRLTVL.

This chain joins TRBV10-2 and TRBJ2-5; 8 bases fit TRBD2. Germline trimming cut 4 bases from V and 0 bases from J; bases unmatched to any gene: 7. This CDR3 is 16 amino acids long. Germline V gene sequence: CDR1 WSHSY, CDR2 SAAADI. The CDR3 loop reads CASSGASGSYQETQYF. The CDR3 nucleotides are TGCGCCAGCAGTGGGGCTAGCGGGTCTTACCAAGAGACCCAGTACTTC.

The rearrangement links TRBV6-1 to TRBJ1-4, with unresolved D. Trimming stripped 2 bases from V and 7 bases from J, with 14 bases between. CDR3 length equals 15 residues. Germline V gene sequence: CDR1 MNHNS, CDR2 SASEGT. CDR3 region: CASSETVVVAEKLFF. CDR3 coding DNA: TGTGCCAGCAGTGAAACAGTCGTGGTGGCTGAAAAACTGTTTTTT.